The present T cell receptor beta chain was sequenced within a study of regulatory T cells in long-lasting Graves disease. Background on the study: Graves' patients (newly diagnosed) had been on antithyroid drugs under 3 months.

Time point defined: newly diagnosed GD, antithyroid drugs for less than 3 months. Extracted RNA from PBMCs served as the source of the TCR library. Peripheral blood, 8.5 to 9.5 milliliters per patient, was collected in EDTA tubes. There are a few counts of this clonotype. Its cognate antigen is unknown. Arm-PCR of CDR3 regions and iRepertoire HTBI primers were the basis on which TCR beta libraries were built. One entry per CDR3 protein results from TCRdb running MiXCR on the multiplex PCR reads. This table has 540,000 or so distinct CDR3 sequences, 13% appearing once. The CDR3 length is 15 residues. Per germline, CDR1 DFQATT and CDR2 SNEGSKA (reference sequence). V was shortened by 0 bases and J by 1 base, with 12 bases between the two germline ends. Whole-study results and caveats: The TCR repertoire of persistent Graves' patients was less diverse than that of newly diagnosed ones.

These data were also reused for a study on T cells in Graves' hyperthyroidism and ophthalmopathy.

The origin of this receptor is a man aged 25 to 45 with Graves disease. The sequences come from peripheral blood mononuclear cells (PBMCs), collected at new diagnosis, from a patient treated with antithyroid drugs. The chain recombines TRBV20-1 with TRBJ2-5; D is tentatively TRBD1 or TRBD2 (5 bases each). This CDR3 is CSARDPPGSQETQYF. CDR3 DNA sequence: TGCAGTGCTAGAGATCCCCCAGGGAGCCAAGAGACCCAGTACTTC.